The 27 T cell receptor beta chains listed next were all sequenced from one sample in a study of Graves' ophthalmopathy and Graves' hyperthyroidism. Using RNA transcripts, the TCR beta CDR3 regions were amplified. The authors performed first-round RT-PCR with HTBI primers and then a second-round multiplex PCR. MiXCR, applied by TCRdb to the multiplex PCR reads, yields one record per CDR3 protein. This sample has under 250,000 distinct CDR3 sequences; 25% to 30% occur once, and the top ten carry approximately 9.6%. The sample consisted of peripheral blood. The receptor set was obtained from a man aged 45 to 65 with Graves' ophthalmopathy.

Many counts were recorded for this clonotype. CDR3 in amino acids: CASSPVGGNYGYTF. The CDR3 DNA reads TGTGCCAGCAGCCCTGTCGGCGGGAACTATGGCTACACCTTC. The gene calls are TRBV7-2 and TRBJ1-2; D unresolved. V was shortened by 5 bases and J by 2 bases, with 12 bases between the two germline ends. The CDR3 spans 14 residues. CDR1 and CDR2 (germline): SGHTA, FQGNSA.

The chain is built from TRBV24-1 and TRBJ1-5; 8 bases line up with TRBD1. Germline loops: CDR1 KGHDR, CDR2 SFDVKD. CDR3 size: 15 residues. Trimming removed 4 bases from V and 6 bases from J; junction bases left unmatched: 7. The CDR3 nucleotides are TGTGCCACCAGTGAACGGACAGGGATGGGTCAGCCCCAGCATTTT. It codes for CATSERTGMGQPQHF.

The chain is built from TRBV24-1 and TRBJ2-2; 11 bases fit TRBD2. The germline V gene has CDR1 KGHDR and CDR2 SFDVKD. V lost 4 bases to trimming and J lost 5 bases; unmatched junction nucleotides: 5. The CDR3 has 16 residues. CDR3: CATSDHTSGSTGELFF. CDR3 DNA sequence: TGTGCCACCAGTGACCATACTAGCGGGAGTACCGGGGAGCTGTTTTTT.

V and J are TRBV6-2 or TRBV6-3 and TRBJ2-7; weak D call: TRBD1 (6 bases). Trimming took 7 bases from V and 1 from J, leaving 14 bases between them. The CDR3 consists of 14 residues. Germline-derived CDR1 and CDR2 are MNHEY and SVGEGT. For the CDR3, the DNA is TGTGCCAGCAAGAGGGGGAGCAGATCCTACGAGCAGTACTTC. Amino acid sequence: CASKRGSRSYEQYF.

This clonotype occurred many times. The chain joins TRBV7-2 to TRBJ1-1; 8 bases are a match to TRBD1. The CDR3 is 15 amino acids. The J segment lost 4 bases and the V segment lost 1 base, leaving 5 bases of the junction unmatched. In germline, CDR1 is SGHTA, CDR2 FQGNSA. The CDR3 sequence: CASSLGQGLGTEAFF. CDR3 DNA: TGTGCCAGCAGCTTAGGACAGGGGCTGGGCACTGAAGCTTTCTTT.

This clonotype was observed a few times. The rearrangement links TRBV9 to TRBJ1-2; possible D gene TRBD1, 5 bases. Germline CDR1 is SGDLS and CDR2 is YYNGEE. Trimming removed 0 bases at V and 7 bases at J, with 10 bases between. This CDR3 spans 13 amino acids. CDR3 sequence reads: CASSVDGGFGYTF. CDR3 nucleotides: TGTGCCAGCAGCGTAGACGGGGGTTTTGGCTACACCTTC.

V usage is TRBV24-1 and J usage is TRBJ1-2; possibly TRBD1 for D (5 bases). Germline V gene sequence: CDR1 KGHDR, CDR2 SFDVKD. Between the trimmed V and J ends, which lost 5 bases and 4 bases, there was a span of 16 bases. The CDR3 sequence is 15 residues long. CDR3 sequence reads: CATSGESEGTYGYTF. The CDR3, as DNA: TGTGCCACCAGTGGAGAAAGTGAAGGGACCTATGGCTACACCTTC.

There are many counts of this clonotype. CDR3 loop: CASSLGGVEAFF. The CDR3 DNA is TGCGCCAGCAGCTTGGGAGGAGTTGAAGCTTTCTTT. The J gene is TRBJ1-1, the V gene TRBV5-1, with D uncertain. Trimming shortened V by 0 bases and J by 7 bases, and 7 bases separated the two germline ends. Germline CDR1 reads SGHRS; CDR2 reads YFSETQ. The CDR3 contains 12 residues.

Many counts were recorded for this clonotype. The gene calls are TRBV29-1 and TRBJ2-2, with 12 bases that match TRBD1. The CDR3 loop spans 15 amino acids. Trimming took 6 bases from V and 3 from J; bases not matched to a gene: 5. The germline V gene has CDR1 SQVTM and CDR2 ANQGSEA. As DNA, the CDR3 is TGCAGCGTCAAAAGGGACAGGGGGCACACCGGGGAGCTGTTTTTT. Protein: CSVKRDRGHTGELFF.

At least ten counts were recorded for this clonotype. The CDR3 here is CASSSAPYEQYF. The CDR3 region has the DNA TGTGCCAGCAGCTCAGCCCCCTACGAGCAGTACTTC. The rearrangement uses TRBV11-3 and TRBJ2-7; D uncertain. Trimming cost V 4 bases and J 2 bases, with 6 bases left between them. The germline gives CDR1 SGHNT, CDR2 YENEEA. The CDR3 extends over 12 amino acids.

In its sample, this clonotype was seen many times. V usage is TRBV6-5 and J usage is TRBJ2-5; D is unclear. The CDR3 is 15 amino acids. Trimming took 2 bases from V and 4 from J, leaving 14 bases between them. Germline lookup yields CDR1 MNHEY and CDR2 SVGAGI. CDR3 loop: CASSYTGYMRETQYF. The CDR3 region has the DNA TGTGCCAGCAGTTACACCGGATACATGAGAGAGACCCAGTACTTC.

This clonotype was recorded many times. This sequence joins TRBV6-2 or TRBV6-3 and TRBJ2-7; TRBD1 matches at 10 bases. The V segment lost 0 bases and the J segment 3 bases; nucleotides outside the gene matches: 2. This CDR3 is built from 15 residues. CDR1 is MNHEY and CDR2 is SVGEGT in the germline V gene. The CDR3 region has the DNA TGTGCCAGCAGTTACTCCCGGGACAGGGGCTACGAGCAGTACTTC. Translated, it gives CASSYSRDRGYEQYF.

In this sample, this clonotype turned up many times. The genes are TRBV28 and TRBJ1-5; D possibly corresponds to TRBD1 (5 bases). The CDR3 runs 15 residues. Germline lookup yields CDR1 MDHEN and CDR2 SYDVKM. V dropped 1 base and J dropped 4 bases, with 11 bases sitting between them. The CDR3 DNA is TGTGCCAGCAGTTTATCGGGGGTTCGGAATCAGCCCCAGCATTTT. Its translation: CASSLSGVRNQPQHF. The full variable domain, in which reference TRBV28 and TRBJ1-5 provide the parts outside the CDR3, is DVKVTQSSRYLVKRTGEKVFLECVQDMDHENMFWYRQDPGLGLRLIYFSYDVKMKEKGDIPEGYSVSREKKERFSLILESASTNQTSMYLCASSLSGVRNQPQHFGDGTRLSIL.

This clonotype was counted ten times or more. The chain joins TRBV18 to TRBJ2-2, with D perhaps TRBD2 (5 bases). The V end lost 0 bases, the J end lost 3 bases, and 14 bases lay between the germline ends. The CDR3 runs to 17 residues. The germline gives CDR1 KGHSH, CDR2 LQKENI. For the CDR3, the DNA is TGTGCCAGCTCACCACCGCCGGAGGCGGTCGACACCGGGGAGCTGTTTTTT. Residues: CASSPPPEAVDTGELFF.

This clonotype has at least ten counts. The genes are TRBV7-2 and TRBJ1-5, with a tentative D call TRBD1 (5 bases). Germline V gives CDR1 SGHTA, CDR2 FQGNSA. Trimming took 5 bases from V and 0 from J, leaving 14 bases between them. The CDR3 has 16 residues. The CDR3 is CASSLQVGGSNQPQHF. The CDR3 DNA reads TGTGCCAGCAGCCTTCAGGTTGGGGGTAGCAATCAGCCCCAGCATTTT. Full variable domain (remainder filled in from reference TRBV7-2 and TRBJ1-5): GAGVSQSPSNKVTEKGKDVELRCDPISGHTALYWYRQSLGQGLEFLIYFQGNSAPDKSGLPSDRFSAERTGGSVSTLTIQRTQQEDSAVYLCASSLQVGGSNQPQHFGDGTRLSIL.

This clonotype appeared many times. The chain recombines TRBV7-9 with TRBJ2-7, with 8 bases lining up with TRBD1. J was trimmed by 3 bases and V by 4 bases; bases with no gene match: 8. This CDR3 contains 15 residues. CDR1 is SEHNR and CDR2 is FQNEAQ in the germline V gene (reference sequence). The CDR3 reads CASSYFRGQDYEQYF. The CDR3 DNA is TGTGCCAGCAGCTATTTCAGGGGGCAGGACTACGAGCAGTACTTC.

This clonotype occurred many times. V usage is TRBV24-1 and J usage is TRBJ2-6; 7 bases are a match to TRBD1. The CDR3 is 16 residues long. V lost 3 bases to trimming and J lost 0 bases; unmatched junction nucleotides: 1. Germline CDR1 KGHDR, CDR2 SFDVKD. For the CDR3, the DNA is TGTGCCACCAGTGATGGGACAGACTCTGGGGCCAACGTCCTGACTTTC. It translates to CATSDGTDSGANVLTF.

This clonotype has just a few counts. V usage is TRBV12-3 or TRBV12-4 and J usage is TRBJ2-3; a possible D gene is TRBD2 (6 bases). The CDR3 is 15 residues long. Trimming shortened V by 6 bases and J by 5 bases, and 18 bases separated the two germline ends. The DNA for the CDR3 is TGTGCCAGCAGAAGGGACTCCGCTTTGCGAGATACGCAGTATTTT. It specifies CASRRDSALRDTQYF.

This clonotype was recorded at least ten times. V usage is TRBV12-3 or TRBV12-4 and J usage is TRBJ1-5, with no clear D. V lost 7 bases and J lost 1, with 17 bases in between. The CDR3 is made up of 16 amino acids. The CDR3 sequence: CASTPPGAGSNQPQHF. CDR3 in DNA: TGTGCCAGCACTCCACCCGGAGCAGGAAGCAATCAGCCCCAGCATTTT.

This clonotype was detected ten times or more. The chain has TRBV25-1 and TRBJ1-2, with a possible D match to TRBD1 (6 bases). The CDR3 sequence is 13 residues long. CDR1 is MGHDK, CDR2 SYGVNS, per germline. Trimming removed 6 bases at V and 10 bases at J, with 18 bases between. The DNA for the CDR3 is TGTGCCAGCAGCCCTAATACAGGGAGCCTCTACACCTTC. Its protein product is CASSPNTGSLYTF.

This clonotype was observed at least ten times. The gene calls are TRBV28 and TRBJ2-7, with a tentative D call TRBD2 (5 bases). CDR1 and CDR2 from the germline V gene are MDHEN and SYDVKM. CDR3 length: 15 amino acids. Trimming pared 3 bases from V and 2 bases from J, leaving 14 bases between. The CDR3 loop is CASSFFGDNPYEQYF. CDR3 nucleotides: TGTGCCAGCAGTTTCTTCGGGGATAACCCCTACGAGCAGTACTTC.

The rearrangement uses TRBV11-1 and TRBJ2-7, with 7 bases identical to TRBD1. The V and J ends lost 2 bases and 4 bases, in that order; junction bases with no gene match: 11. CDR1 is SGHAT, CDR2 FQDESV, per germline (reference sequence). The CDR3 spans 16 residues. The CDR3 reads CASSLPSDRESYEQYF. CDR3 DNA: TGTGCCAGCAGCTTACCCTCAGACAGGGAGTCTTACGAGCAGTACTTC.

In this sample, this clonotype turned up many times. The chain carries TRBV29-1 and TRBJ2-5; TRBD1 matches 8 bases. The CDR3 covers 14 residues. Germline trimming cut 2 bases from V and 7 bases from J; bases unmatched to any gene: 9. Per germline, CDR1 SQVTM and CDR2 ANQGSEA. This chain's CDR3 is CSVERTGNRGTQYF. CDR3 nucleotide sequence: TGCAGCGTTGAAAGGACAGGGAATCGAGGGACCCAGTACTTC. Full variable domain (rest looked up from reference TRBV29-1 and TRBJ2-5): SAVISQKPSRDICQRGTSLTIQCQVDSQVTMMFWYRQQPGQSLTLIATANQGSEATYESGFVIDKFPISRPNLTFSTLTVSNMSPEDSSIYLCSVERTGNRGTQYFGPGTRLLVL.

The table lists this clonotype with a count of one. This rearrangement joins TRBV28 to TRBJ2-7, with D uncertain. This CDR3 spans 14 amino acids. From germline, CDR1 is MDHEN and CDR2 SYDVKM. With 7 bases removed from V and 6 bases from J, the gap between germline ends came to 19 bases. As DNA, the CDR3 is TGTGCCAGCATACCTGCGCGACCGACGGGCGAGCAGTACTTC. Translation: CASIPARPTGEQYF.

DNA for the CDR3: TGTGCCAGCAGACTAGCGGAGACCCAGTACTTC. Its translation is CASRLAETQYF. V is TRBV25-1 and J is TRBJ2-5; 7 bases are a match to TRBD2. This CDR3 region has 11 residues. The trim removed 6 bases at V and 5 bases at J, leaving 0 bases unmatched. CDR1 and CDR2 from the germline V gene are MGHDK and SYGVNS. The full variable domain, in which reference TRBV25-1 and TRBJ2-5 provide the parts outside the CDR3, is EADIYQTPRYLVIGTGKKITLECSQTMGHDKMYWYQQDPGMELHLIHYSYGVNSTEKGDLSSESTVSRIRTEHFPLTLESARPSHTSQYLCASRLAETQYFGPGTRLLVL.

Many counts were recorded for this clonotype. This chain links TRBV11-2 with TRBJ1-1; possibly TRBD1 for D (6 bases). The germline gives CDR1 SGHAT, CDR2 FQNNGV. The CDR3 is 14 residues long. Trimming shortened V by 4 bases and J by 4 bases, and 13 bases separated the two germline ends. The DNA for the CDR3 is TGTGCCAGCAGCTGGGGGAGGGGGGGCACTGAAGCTTTCTTT. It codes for CASSWGRGGTEAFF.

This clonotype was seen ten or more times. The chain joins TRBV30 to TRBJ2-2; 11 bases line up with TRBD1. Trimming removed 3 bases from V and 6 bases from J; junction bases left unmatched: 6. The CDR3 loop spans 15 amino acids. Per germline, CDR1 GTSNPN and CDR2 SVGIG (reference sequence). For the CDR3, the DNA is TGTGCCTGGAGCCCGCGGGACAGGGGGTCCGGGGAGCTGTTTTTT. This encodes CAWSPRDRGSGELFF.